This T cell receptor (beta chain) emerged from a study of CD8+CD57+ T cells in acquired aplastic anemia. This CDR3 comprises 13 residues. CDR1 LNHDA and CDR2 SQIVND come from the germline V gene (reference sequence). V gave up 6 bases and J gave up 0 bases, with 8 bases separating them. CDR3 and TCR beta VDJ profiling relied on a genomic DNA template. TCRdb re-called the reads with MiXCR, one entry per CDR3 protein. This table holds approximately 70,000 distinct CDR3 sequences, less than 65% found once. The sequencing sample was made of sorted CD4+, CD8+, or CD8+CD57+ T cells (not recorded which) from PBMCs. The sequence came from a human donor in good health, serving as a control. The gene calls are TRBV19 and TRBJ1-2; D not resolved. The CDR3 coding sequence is TGTGCCAGTAGCCAGACTGCTAACTATGGCTACACCTTC. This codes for CASSQTANYGYTF.